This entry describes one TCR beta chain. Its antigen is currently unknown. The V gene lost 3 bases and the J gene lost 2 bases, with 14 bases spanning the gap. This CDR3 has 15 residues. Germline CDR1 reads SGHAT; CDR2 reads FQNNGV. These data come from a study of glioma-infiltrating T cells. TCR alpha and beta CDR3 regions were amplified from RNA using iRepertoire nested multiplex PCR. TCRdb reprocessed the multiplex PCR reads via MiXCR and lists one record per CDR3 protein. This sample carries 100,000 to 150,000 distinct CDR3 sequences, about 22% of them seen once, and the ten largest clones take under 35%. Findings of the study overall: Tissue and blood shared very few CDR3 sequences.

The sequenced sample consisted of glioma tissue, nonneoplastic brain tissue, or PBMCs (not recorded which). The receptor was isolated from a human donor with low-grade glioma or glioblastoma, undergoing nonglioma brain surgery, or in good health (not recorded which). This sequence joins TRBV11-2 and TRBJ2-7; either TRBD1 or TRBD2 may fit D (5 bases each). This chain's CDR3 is CASSFGGVGAYEQYV. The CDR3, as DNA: TGTGCCAGCAGCTTTGGGGGAGTGGGAGCCTACGAGCAGTACGTC.